These 32 T cell receptor beta chains came from one sample sequenced in a study of cytomegalovirus exposure and HLA in healthy donors. PCR was performed using 60 Vbeta and 13 Jbeta primers. Repertoires were generated with immunoSEQ multiplex PCR, while TCRdb's copy carries only in-frame clones and drops some. The sample contains 200,000 to 250,000 clones, 82% of which appear only once. The sample taken for sequencing was PBMCs. Receptors were obtained from a woman between 40 and 50 years old in good health and CMV-seronegative.

V and J are TRBV25-1 and TRBJ2-5; the D gene is possibly TRBD1 (5 bases). Germline CDR1 and CDR2: MGHDK and SYGVNS. With 5 bases removed from V and 2 bases from J, the gap between germline ends came to 9 bases. CDR3 length equals 13 residues. CDR3 coding DNA: TGTGCCAGCAGTTTCGCAGGGCAAGAGACCCAGTACTTC. The encoded protein is CASSFAGQETQYF.

The V and J genes are TRBV18 and TRBJ2-1; D gene unclear. V was clipped by 6 bases and J by 4 bases, with 13 bases between them. CDR1 is KGHSH, CDR2 LQKENI, per germline. CDR3 size: 14 residues. CDR3 DNA: TGTGCCAGCTCCCTAGAAGCAGTGTACAATGAGCAGTTCTTC. This translates into CASSLEAVYNEQFF.

The count of this clone is one. This chain uses TRBV7-2 with TRBJ2-4; D possibly corresponds to TRBD2 (5 bases). The CDR3 is 15 amino acids. Germline CDR1 SGHTA, CDR2 FQGNSA. Trimming cost V 1 base and J 8 bases, with 15 bases left between them. The CDR3 region is CASSLVSLRADIQYF. In nucleotides, the CDR3 is TGTGCCAGCAGCTTAGTGTCCCTGCGGGCGGACATTCAGTACTTC.

As regards this clone: This could be a read error, since a much larger clone is one nucleotide away. The J gene is TRBJ1-1, the V gene TRBV5-5, with a possible D match to TRBD1 (5 bases). Germline CDR1 SGHKS, CDR2 YYEKEE (reference sequence). The CDR3 loop spans 14 amino acids. V was shortened by 0 bases and J by 0 bases, with 6 bases between the two germline ends. The CDR3, as DNA: TGTGCCAGCAGCTTGGGACAGATGAACACTGAAGCTTTCTTT. It codes for CASSLGQMNTEAFF.

The rearrangement uses TRBV20-1 and TRBJ2-1; 10 bases match TRBD2. Losses at the gene ends were 7 bases for V and 9 bases for J; bases not matched to a gene: 3. Germline V gene lookup returns CDR1 DFQATT and CDR2 SNEGSKA (reference sequence). The CDR3 is 11 amino acids. In nucleotides, the CDR3 is TGCAGTGTGGGACTAGCGCTTGAGCAGTTCTTC. It yields the protein CSVGLALEQFF.

This rearrangement joins TRBV4-1 to TRBJ1-5; tentatively, D is TRBD1 (5 bases). The CDR3 covers 15 residues. V lost 2 bases and J lost 2, with 10 bases in between. Germline V CDR1 and CDR2: MGHRA, YSYEKL. Here the CDR3 DNA reads TGCGCCAGCAGCCAAAGTCGACAGCGCAATCAGCCCCAGCATTTT. It encodes CASSQSRQRNQPQHF.

This rearrangement joins TRBV30 to TRBJ2-2; 7 bases line up with TRBD2. The CDR3 is 14 residues long. From germline, CDR1 is GTSNPN and CDR2 SVGIG (reference sequence). J lost 2 bases, V lost 3 bases, and 3 bases had no gene match. The CDR3, as DNA: TGTGCCTGGAGGTCGGGAGGTAACACCGGGGAGCTGTTTTTT. Encoded protein: CAWRSGGNTGELFF.

The V and J genes are TRBV5-1 and TRBJ2-7; 8 bases line up with TRBD1. V lost 2 bases to trimming and J lost 2 bases; unmatched junction nucleotides: 9. Germline values: CDR1 SGHRS, CDR2 YFSETQ. The CDR3 consists of 16 residues. For the CDR3, the DNA is TGCGCCAGCAGCTTTTCACAGGGGGTAACGACCTACGAGCAGTACTTC. This translates into CASSFSQGVTTYEQYF. Full variable domain (missing parts from reference TRBV5-1 and TRBJ2-7): KAGVTQTPRYLIKTRGQQVTLSCSPISGHRSVSWYQQTPGQGLQFLFEYFSETQRNKGNFPGRFSGRQFSNSRSEMNVSTLELGDSALYLCASSFSQGVTTYEQYFGPGTRLTVT.

CDR3 DNA: TGTGCCAGTGCTTGGCAGGGTCAGGCCACAGATACGCAGTATTTT. It yields the protein CASAWQGQATDTQYF. V is TRBV2 and J is TRBJ2-3, with D possibly TRBD1 on 5 matching bases. From germline, CDR1 is SNHLY and CDR2 FYNNEI. V was clipped by 9 bases and J by 2 bases, with 18 bases between them. The CDR3 is 15 amino acids.

The chain carries TRBV5-1 and TRBJ2-1, with 8 bases fitting TRBD2. This CDR3 contains 14 residues. V shed 4 bases, J shed 5 bases, and the junction held 5 bases outside the gene matches. The germline gives CDR1 SGHRS, CDR2 YFSETQ. The CDR3 spells CASSPGTSNNEQFF. The CDR3 bases are TGCGCCAGCAGCCCCGGGACTAGTAACAATGAGCAGTTCTTC.

This clone has a handful of counts. The V call is TRBV7-3, the J call TRBJ2-5; 11 nucleotides line up with TRBD2. Germline assignment: CDR1 SGHTA and CDR2 FQGTGA. The J segment lost 9 bases and the V segment lost 0 bases, leaving 6 bases of the junction unmatched. The CDR3 is 15 amino acids. CDR3 bases: TGTGCCAGCAGCTTAACGACTAGCGGGATCAGTCCCCAGTACTTC. It is translated as CASSLTTSGISPQYF. Full variable domain (rest looked up from reference TRBV7-3 and TRBJ2-5): GAGVSQTPSNKVTEKGKYVELRCDPISGHTALYWYRQSLGQGPEFLIYFQGTGAADDSGLPNDRFFAVRPEGSVSTLKIQRTERGDSAVYLCASSLTTSGISPQYFGPGTRLLVL.

The chain links TRBV5-4 to TRBJ1-6; maybe TRBD1 (5 bases). CDR1 is SGHNT, CDR2 YYREEE, per germline (reference sequence). The CDR3 runs to 13 residues. The V end was cut by 4 bases, the J end by 10 bases, with 12 bases between. CDR3 DNA sequence: TGTGCCAGCAGCCCCGACAGTCACTCACCCCTCCACTTT. Translating gives CASSPDSHSPLHF.

CDR3 sequence: CASSHDTGQPQHF. The CDR3 nucleotides are TGTGCCAGCAGCCACGACACTGGGCAGCCCCAGCATTTT. The V and J genes are TRBV7-2 and TRBJ1-5; D not certain. Germline values: CDR1 SGHTA, CDR2 FQGNSA. CDR3 length: 13 amino acids. Trimming shortened V by 5 bases and J by 7 bases, and 12 bases separated the two germline ends.

The chain combines TRBV19 with TRBJ1-1; D remains unclear. Germline CDR1 is LNHDA and CDR2 is SQIVND (reference sequence). The CDR3 length is 15 residues. V shed 5 bases and J shed 3 bases, with 16 bases lying between them. CDR3 bases: TGTGCCAGTAGTTTGGGGAGTCGAGGGTACACTGAAGCTTTCTTT. Protein: CASSLGSRGYTEAFF.

The V call is TRBV28, the J call TRBJ2-7; 9 nucleotides align to TRBD1. The CDR3 is 15 amino acids. The germline V gene encodes CDR1 MDHEN and CDR2 SYDVKM. J gave up 3 bases and V 7 bases, and 10 bases lay outside the gene matches. The DNA for the CDR3 is TGTGCCAGCAACCAACCCGGGACAGGGTACTACGAGCAGTACTTC. Translating it yields CASNQPGTGYYEQYF.

This clone was detected once. CDR3 DNA: TGTGCCAGCAGTGATAGCCTCGGGACTAGCGGGAAACAGAATGAGCAGTTCTTC. Residues: CASSDSLGTSGKQNEQFF. The rearrangement links TRBV25-1 to TRBJ2-1, with TRBD2 identical over 13 bases. The germline V gene has CDR1 MGHDK and CDR2 SYGVNS. This CDR3 spans 18 amino acids. The V gene end was trimmed by 3 bases and the J gene end by 7 bases; junction bases not matched to a gene: 12.

The chain recombines TRBV25-1 with TRBJ2-1; 7 bases are a match to TRBD2. Germline CDR1 reads MGHDK; CDR2 reads SYGVNS. This CDR3 comprises 14 residues. With V trimmed by 10 bases and J by 4 bases, 10 bases remained unmatched. The CDR3 DNA follows: TGTGCCACGACCGGCGGGAGTTTTTACAATGAGCAGTTCTTC. This encodes CATTGGSFYNEQFF.

The CDR3 sequence: CASSRTGGADGYTF. The CDR3 DNA sequence: TGTGCCAGCAGCCGGACCGGGGGAGCGGATGGCTACACCTTC. The rearrangement uses TRBV7-3 and TRBJ1-2; perhaps TRBD1 as D (5 bases). Trimming stripped 5 bases from V and 6 bases from J, with 16 bases between. This CDR3 has 14 amino acids. Germline V gene lookup returns CDR1 SGHTA and CDR2 FQGTGA.

The chain links TRBV29-1 to TRBJ2-1; D is perhaps TRBD2 (6 bases). CDR3 length equals 14 residues. V lost 4 bases to trimming and J lost 1 base, with 11 bases between them. Germline lookup yields CDR1 SQVTM and CDR2 ANQGSEA. The CDR3 spells CSVVYGSSYNEQFF. The CDR3 bases are TGCAGCGTTGTTTACGGGAGTTCCTACAATGAGCAGTTCTTC.

The chain recombines TRBV6-6 with TRBJ1-1; 10 bases align to TRBD1. J lost 6 bases, V lost 2 bases, and 6 bases had no gene match. The germline CDR1 and CDR2 sequences are MNHNY and SVGAGI (reference sequence). The CDR3 spans 15 residues. Written as DNA, the CDR3 is TGTGCCAGCAGTTACGCGGGACAGGGGATAGCTGAAGCTTTCTTT. It encodes CASSYAGQGIAEAFF.

About this clone itself: One junction end does not reproduce the germline sequence, and a read error may be involved. The chain is built from TRBV7-9 and TRBJ2-7; 8 bases are a match to TRBD1. The CDR3 is 14 residues long. Germline lookup yields CDR1 SEHNR and CDR2 FQNEAQ (reference sequence). CDR3 bases: TGTGCCAGCACCTTCAGAGGGACAGGTCTAACTAAGACCTTC. This codes for CASTFRGTGLTKTF.

The chain joins TRBV5-1 to TRBJ2-7, with D tentatively TRBD1 (6 bases). The CDR3 length is 13 residues. Germline-derived CDR1 and CDR2 are SGHRS and YFSETQ. With 4 bases removed from V and 3 bases from J, the gap between germline ends came to 11 bases. In nucleotides, the CDR3 is TGCGCCAGCAGCAAGGTAGGGGGCTACGAGCAGTACTTC. It encodes CASSKVGGYEQYF.

The CDR3 sequence: CASSRTGMREKLFF. In DNA, the CDR3 is TGTGCCAGCAGCCGGACAGGGATGAGGGAAAAACTGTTTTTT. V gene TRBV7-9 combines with J gene TRBJ1-4; 8 bases line up with TRBD1. CDR1 SEHNR and CDR2 FQNEAQ come from the germline V gene (reference sequence). The CDR3 length is 14 residues. After removal of 5 bases from V and 8 bases from J, the junction contained 7 bases not matched to a gene.

The chain is built from TRBV4-1 and TRBJ2-7, with 12 bases matching TRBD1. The V segment lost 3 bases and the J segment 6 bases; nucleotides outside the gene matches: 6. The CDR3 is 15 amino acids. The germline V gene has CDR1 MGHRA and CDR2 YSYEKL. DNA of the CDR3: TGCGCCAGCAGCCATTCGGGACAGGGGGCGGTCGAGCAGTACTTC. This sequence encodes CASSHSGQGAVEQYF.

The sample holds a few counts of this clone. The rearrangement joins TRBV28 to TRBJ1-5; 9 bases are a match to TRBD1. This CDR3 comprises 14 residues. V lost 6 bases to trimming and J lost 7 bases; unmatched junction nucleotides: 7. Germline lookup yields CDR1 MDHEN and CDR2 SYDVKM. The CDR3 loop reads CASSLTGGLQPQHF. The CDR3 DNA sequence: TGTGCCAGCAGCTTGACAGGGGGTCTCCAGCCCCAGCATTTT.

The rearrangement uses TRBV25-1 and TRBJ2-3; D ambiguous. Trimming removed 6 bases at V and 5 bases at J, with 12 bases between. This CDR3 is built from 13 residues. Per germline, CDR1 MGHDK and CDR2 SYGVNS. The CDR3: CASSRSPGDTQYF. For the CDR3, the DNA is TGTGCCAGCAGCCGGAGCCCCGGAGATACGCAGTATTTT.

The V gene is TRBV6-5, the J gene TRBJ1-5; D gene ambiguous. Trimming shortened V by 6 bases and J by 11 bases, and 17 bases separated the two germline ends. The CDR3 sequence is 13 residues long. Germline lookup yields CDR1 MNHEY and CDR2 SVGAGI. The CDR3 reads CASRQDLRGAQHF. The DNA of the CDR3 is TGTGCCAGCAGGCAGGACTTGCGGGGAGCCCAGCATTTT.

The CDR3 sequence is CASSPPTGRDTEAFF. CDR3 in DNA: TGTGCCAGCTCACCTCCAACAGGGAGGGACACTGAAGCTTTCTTT. The J gene is TRBJ1-1, the V gene TRBV18; tentatively, D is TRBD1 (6 bases). V was trimmed by 3 bases and J by 3 bases, leaving 14 bases between them. CDR3 size: 15 residues. Per germline, CDR1 KGHSH and CDR2 LQKENI.

The chain has TRBV15 and TRBJ1-2; 9 bases agree with TRBD1. The CDR3 runs 14 residues. J lost 5 bases, V lost 1 base, and 2 bases had no gene match. Germline V CDR1 and CDR2: LNHNV, YYDKDF (reference sequence). Here the CDR3 reads CATSRGGQGYGYTF. CDR3 DNA: TGTGCCACCAGCAGAGGCGGACAGGGGTATGGCTACACCTTC.

This clone was seen a handful of times. This sequence joins TRBV30 and TRBJ2-1; 7 bases agree with TRBD2. V lost 1 base and J lost 15; bases outside the gene matches: 21. The CDR3 runs to 16 residues. The germline CDR1 and CDR2 sequences are GTSNPN and SVGIG (reference sequence). DNA of the CDR3: TGTGCCTGGAGTGCAACGGGGGGTGGGGGTGGCGGGAGAGGGTTCTTC. Translated: CAWSATGGGGGGRGFF.

The V call is TRBV2, the J call TRBJ2-7, with TRBD2 identical over 8 bases. After removal of 3 bases from V and 0 bases from J, the junction contained 4 bases not matched to a gene. This CDR3 spans 15 amino acids. Per the germline V gene, CDR1 is SNHLY and CDR2 is FYNNEI. CDR3 bases: TGTGCCAGCAGTGAGTGGAGCGGGAGCTCCTACGAGCAGTACTTC. Amino acids: CASSEWSGSSYEQYF.

The CDR3 here is CASSPQGRNTGELFF. CDR3 nucleotide sequence: TGTGCCAGCAGCCCACAGGGACGGAACACCGGGGAGCTGTTTTTT. This sequence joins TRBV7-2 and TRBJ2-2; maybe TRBD1 (6 bases). The CDR3 runs 15 residues. With 5 bases removed from V and 1 base from J, the gap between germline ends came to 11 bases. CDR1 is SGHTA, CDR2 FQGNSA, per germline.